Listed here is a single TCR beta chain. The record originates from a study of T cells after yellow fever vaccination. TCRdb itself ran the 5' RACE reads through MiXCR, one entry per CDR3 protein. The sample contains under 550,000 distinct CDR3 sequences, 20% to 25% of which appear only once. CDR1 is SGHDN, CDR2 FVKESK, per germline. V was pared by 2 bases and J by 0 bases, with 7 bases between. The CDR3 runs 14 residues. Here the sequenced sample was PBMCs, taken more than 20 days after the first yellow fever vaccination. This TCR was sampled from a man between 18 and 29 years old who received the YFV17D yellow fever vaccine. The genes are TRBV14 and TRBJ1-2; D is ambiguous. This chain's CDR3 is CASSQSGPNYGYTF. For the CDR3, the DNA is TGTGCCAGCAGCCAAAGCGGCCCTAACTATGGCTACACCTTC.